A selection of T cell receptor beta chains follows, all from one sample in a study of blood T cell repertoires in COVID-19. TCRdb keeps only in-frame clones here, not all; method: immunoSEQ multiplex PCR. The table has about 140,000 clones, about 77% seen once. Sequenced input: peripheral blood. The receptors originated from a woman between 45 and 65 years old with active or convalescent COVID-19. Each CDR3 is given with its conserved first and last residue. D genes are given only for firm matches. Part of the rows lack a size; the others show once, few, many or a class for expanded clones.

d_call: NA; j_call: TRBJ1-5; v_call: TRBV19; clone_size: once; cdr3_nt: TGTGCCAGTAGTAGTGCGAGCTACAATCAGCCCCAGCATTTT; cdr3_aa: CASSSASYNQPQHF
d_call: NA; j_call: TRBJ2-2; v_call: TRBV28; clone_size: NA; cdr3_nt: TGTGCCAGCGACCCGGGGGTGATCACCGGGGAGCTGTTTTTT; cdr3_aa: CASDPGVITGELFF
d_call: TRBD2; j_call: TRBJ2-3; v_call: TRBV5-5; clone_size: few; cdr3_nt: TGTGCCAGCAGCTTGGGAGTTACTAGCGGCAGCACAGATACGCAGTATTTT; cdr3_aa: CASSLGVTSGSTDTQYF
d_call: NA; j_call: TRBJ1-2; v_call: TRBV30; clone_size: few; cdr3_nt: TGTGCCTGGACAGCGCTGGGGCTGGGGGGCTACACCTTC; cdr3_aa: CAWTALGLGGYTF
d_call: NA; j_call: TRBJ2-7; v_call: TRBV21-1; clone_size: few; cdr3_nt: TGTGCCAGCAGCGTCAAGGGAGCCCATTACGAGCAGTACTTC; cdr3_aa: CASSVKGAHYEQYF
d_call: TRBD1; j_call: TRBJ2-1; v_call: TRBV10-3; clone_size: NA; cdr3_nt: TGTGCCATCAGTGATGGAGACAGGGACTACAATGAGCAGTTCTTC; cdr3_aa: CAISDGDRDYNEQFF
d_call: NA; j_call: TRBJ1-3; v_call: TRBV6-1; clone_size: NA; cdr3_nt: TGTGCCAGCAGTGAACGTACAGGGTCCGGAAACACCATATATTTT; cdr3_aa: CASSERTGSGNTIYF
d_call: NA; j_call: TRBJ2-6; v_call: TRBV21-1; clone_size: NA; cdr3_nt: TGTGCCAGCAGCAAAGAGGTAGGGGATCATTCTGGGGCCAACGTCCTGACTTTC; cdr3_aa: CASSKEVGDHSGANVLTF
d_call: TRBD1; j_call: TRBJ1-5; v_call: TRBV19; clone_size: few; cdr3_nt: TGTGCCAGTAGTATGAAGGGGGCGAGCAATCAGCCCCAGCATTTT; cdr3_aa: CASSMKGASNQPQHF
d_call: NA; j_call: TRBJ2-7; v_call: TRBV18; clone_size: once; cdr3_nt: TGTGCCAGCTCACCTACAGTTTCTTACGAGCAGTACTTC; cdr3_aa: CASSPTVSYEQYF
d_call: NA; j_call: TRBJ1-1; v_call: TRBV19; clone_size: few; cdr3_nt: TGTGCCAGTAGTGGCACAGGGAGCACTGAAGCTTTCTTT; cdr3_aa: CASSGTGSTEAFF
d_call: TRBD1; j_call: TRBJ2-2; v_call: TRBV19; clone_size: NA; cdr3_nt: TGTGCCAGTAGACAGGGGGCCGACACCGGGGAGCTGTTTTTT; cdr3_aa: CASRQGADTGELFF
d_call: TRBD1; j_call: TRBJ2-1; v_call: TRBV7-2; clone_size: NA; cdr3_nt: TGTGCCAGCAGTTACGGACAGGGGGGATACAATGAGCAGTTCTTC; cdr3_aa: CASSYGQGGYNEQFF
d_call: TRBD1; j_call: TRBJ1-5; v_call: TRBV6-1; clone_size: NA; cdr3_nt: TGTGCCAGCAGTGAAACAGGGGGGGTAGATCAGCCCCAGCATTTT; cdr3_aa: CASSETGGVDQPQHF
d_call: TRBD2; j_call: TRBJ2-5; v_call: TRBV5-1; clone_size: NA; cdr3_nt: TGCGCCAGCAGCTTGGCCACCTCAGGGACTAGCGGGGGGGAGACCCAGTACTTC; cdr3_aa: CASSLATSGTSGGETQYF
d_call: NA; j_call: TRBJ1-1; v_call: TRBV2; clone_size: NA; cdr3_nt: TGTGCCAGCACTGGCAGGCGGGTAGTCACTGAAGCTTTCTTT; cdr3_aa: CASTGRRVVTEAFF
d_call: TRBD1; j_call: TRBJ2-7; v_call: TRBV6-1; clone_size: NA; cdr3_nt: TGTGCCAGCAGTGAACGGGGACAGGGTACCTACGAGCAGTACTTC; cdr3_aa: CASSERGQGTYEQYF
d_call: NA; j_call: TRBJ2-2; v_call: TRBV5-4; clone_size: NA; cdr3_nt: TGTGCCAGCAGCTTACACCAGGGGCCGAACACCGGGGAGCTGTTTTTT; cdr3_aa: CASSLHQGPNTGELFF
d_call: NA; j_call: TRBJ2-5; v_call: TRBV5-6; clone_size: NA; cdr3_nt: TGTGCCAGCAGCCGGCTCTTCCAGGGAGAGACCCAGTACTTC; cdr3_aa: CASSRLFQGETQYF
d_call: TRBD1; j_call: TRBJ2-1; v_call: TRBV18; clone_size: few; cdr3_nt: TGTGCCAGCTCACCCCCAGGGGGTGAGCAGTTCTTC; cdr3_aa: CASSPPGGEQFF
d_call: NA; j_call: TRBJ1-6; v_call: TRBV11-2; clone_size: NA; cdr3_nt: TGTGCCAGCACCGCGACACAGTATAATTCACCCCTCCACTTT; cdr3_aa: CASTATQYNSPLHF
d_call: TRBD1; j_call: TRBJ1-2; v_call: TRBV19; clone_size: NA; cdr3_nt: TGTGCCAGTAGTCTCCGGACAGGGAGGAGCTATGGCTACACCTTC; cdr3_aa: CASSLRTGRSYGYTF
d_call: NA; j_call: TRBJ1-2; v_call: TRBV5-6; clone_size: NA; cdr3_nt: TGTGCCAGCAGCTTGGGCAGGGCAGACTATGGCTACACCTTC; cdr3_aa: CASSLGRADYGYTF
d_call: NA; j_call: TRBJ2-3; v_call: TRBV9; clone_size: NA; cdr3_nt: TGTGCCAGCGGAAAAGGAGGCACAGATACGCAGTATTTT; cdr3_aa: CASGKGGTDTQYF
d_call: NA; j_call: TRBJ1-5; v_call: TRBV7-2; clone_size: NA; cdr3_nt: TGTGCCAGCAGCGCGGAGGGGCAGCCCCAGCATTTT; cdr3_aa: CASSAEGQPQHF
d_call: TRBD2; j_call: TRBJ2-1; v_call: TRBV6-2/TRBV6-3; clone_size: NA; cdr3_nt: TGTGCCAGCAGTTACTTAGCGGGAGGGCCGGTAAATGAGCAGTTCTTC; cdr3_aa: CASSYLAGGPVNEQFF
d_call: TRBD2; j_call: TRBJ2-1; v_call: TRBV7-8; clone_size: NA; cdr3_nt: TGTGCCAGCAGCCCTAGACTAGCGGGGGCCTTCTACAATGAGCAGTTCTTC; cdr3_aa: CASSPRLAGAFYNEQFF
d_call: NA; j_call: TRBJ2-7; v_call: TRBV11-2; clone_size: few; cdr3_nt: TGTGCCAGCAGCCCCGCCGGACAGTCCTACGAGCAGTACTTC; cdr3_aa: CASSPAGQSYEQYF
d_call: NA; j_call: TRBJ1-2; v_call: TRBV12-5; clone_size: NA; cdr3_nt: TGTGCTAGTGGATTAATGGGACTAAACTATGGCTACACCTTC; cdr3_aa: CASGLMGLNYGYTF
d_call: TRBD1; j_call: TRBJ2-7; v_call: TRBV9; clone_size: NA; cdr3_nt: TGTGCCAGCAGCGTAGGCTTGACAGGGGGAATCCACGAGCAGTACTTC; cdr3_aa: CASSVGLTGGIHEQYF
d_call: NA; j_call: TRBJ2-7; v_call: TRBV2; clone_size: NA; cdr3_nt: TGTGCCAGCAGTGGAACAGCTGTGGACGAGCAGTACTTC; cdr3_aa: CASSGTAVDEQYF
d_call: TRBD2; j_call: TRBJ2-4; v_call: TRBV19; clone_size: NA; cdr3_nt: TGTGCCAGTAGTCCCATTGCTAGCGGGGGTCTGGGCATTCAGTACTTC; cdr3_aa: CASSPIASGGLGIQYF
d_call: NA; j_call: TRBJ1-1; v_call: TRBV29-1; clone_size: NA; cdr3_nt: TGCAGCGTTCGGTGGCAGGGGAACACTGAAGCTTTCTTT; cdr3_aa: CSVRWQGNTEAFF
d_call: TRBD2; j_call: TRBJ2-5; v_call: TRBV2; clone_size: NA; cdr3_nt: TGTGCCAGCAGTGAAAACGGACTAGCGGGTGAGACCCAGTACTTC; cdr3_aa: CASSENGLAGETQYF
d_call: NA; j_call: TRBJ1-5; v_call: TRBV23-1; clone_size: NA; cdr3_nt: TGCGCCAGCACATGCTACAATCAGCCCCAGCATTTT; cdr3_aa: CASTCYNQPQHF
d_call: NA; j_call: TRBJ1-2; v_call: TRBV6-5; clone_size: NA; cdr3_nt: TGTGCCAGCAGTCCCCGCAGGGAAGACTATGGCTACACCTTC; cdr3_aa: CASSPRREDYGYTF